Sequencing of this TCR beta chain was carried out in a study of CD8 T cells in Susac syndrome. CD8+ and CD4+ T cells taken from blood had their TCR beta sequenced. Germline V gene lookup returns CDR1 SGHTA and CDR2 FQGNSA. CDR3 length: 16 residues. With 6 bases removed from V and 1 base from J, the gap between germline ends came to 19 bases. Reverse transcription of roughly 0.5 to 1 ug RNA was performed with random hexamers. TCRdb re-called the immunoSEQ multiplex PCR reads with MiXCR, one entry per CDR3 protein. The data contain approximately 100,000 distinct CDR3 sequences, around 90% of them singletons.

The sequence was collected from a human donor in good health. The chain recombines TRBV7-2 with TRBJ2-7; D is perhaps TRBD1 or TRBD2 (6 bases each). The sequenced sample consisted of CD4+ T cells from PBMCs. The CDR3 DNA follows: TGTGCCAGCAGTAACCCGGGGGCAGTCCCGTCCTACGAGCAGTACTTC. The encoded protein is CASSNPGAVPSYEQYF.